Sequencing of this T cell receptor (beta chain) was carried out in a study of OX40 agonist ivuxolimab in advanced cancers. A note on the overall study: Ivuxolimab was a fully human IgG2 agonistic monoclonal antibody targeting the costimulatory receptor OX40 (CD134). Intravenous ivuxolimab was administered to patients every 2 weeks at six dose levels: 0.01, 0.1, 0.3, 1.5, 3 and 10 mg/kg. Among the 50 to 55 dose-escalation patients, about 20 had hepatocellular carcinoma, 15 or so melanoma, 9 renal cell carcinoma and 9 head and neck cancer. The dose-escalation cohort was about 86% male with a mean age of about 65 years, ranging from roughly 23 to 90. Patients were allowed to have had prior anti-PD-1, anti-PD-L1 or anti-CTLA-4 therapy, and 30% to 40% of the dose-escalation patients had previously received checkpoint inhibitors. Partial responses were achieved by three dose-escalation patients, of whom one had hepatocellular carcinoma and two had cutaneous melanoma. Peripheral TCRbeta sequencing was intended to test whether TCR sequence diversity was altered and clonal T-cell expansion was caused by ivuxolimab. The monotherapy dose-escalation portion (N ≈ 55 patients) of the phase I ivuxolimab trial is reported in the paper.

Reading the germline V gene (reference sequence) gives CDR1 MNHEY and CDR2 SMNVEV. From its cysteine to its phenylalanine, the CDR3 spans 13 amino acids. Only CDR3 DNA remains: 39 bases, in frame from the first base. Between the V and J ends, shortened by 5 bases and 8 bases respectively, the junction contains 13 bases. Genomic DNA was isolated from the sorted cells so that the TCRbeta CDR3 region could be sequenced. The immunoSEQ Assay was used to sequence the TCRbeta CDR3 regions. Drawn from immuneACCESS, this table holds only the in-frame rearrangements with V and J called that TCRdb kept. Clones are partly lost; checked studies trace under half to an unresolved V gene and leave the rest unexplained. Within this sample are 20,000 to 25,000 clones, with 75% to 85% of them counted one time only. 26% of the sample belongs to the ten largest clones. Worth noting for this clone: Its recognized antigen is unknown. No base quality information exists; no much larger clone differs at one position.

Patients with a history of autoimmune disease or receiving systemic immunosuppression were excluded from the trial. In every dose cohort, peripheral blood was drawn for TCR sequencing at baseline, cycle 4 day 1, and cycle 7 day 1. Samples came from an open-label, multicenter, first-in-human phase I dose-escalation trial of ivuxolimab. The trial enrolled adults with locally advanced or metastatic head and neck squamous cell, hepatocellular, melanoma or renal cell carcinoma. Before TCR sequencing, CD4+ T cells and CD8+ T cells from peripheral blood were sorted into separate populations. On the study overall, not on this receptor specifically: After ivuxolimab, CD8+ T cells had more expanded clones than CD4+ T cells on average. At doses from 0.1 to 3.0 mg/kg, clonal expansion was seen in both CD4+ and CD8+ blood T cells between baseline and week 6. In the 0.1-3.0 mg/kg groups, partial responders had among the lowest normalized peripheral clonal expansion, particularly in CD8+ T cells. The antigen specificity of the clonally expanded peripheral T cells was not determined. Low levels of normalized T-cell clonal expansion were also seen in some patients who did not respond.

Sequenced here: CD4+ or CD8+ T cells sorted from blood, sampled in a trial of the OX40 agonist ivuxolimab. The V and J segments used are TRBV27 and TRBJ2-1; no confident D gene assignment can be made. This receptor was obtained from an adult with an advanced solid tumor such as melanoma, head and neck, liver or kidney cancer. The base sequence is TGTGCCAGCAGTGGAACCTGGTCTCATGAGCAGTTCTTC. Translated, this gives CASSGTWSHEQFF.